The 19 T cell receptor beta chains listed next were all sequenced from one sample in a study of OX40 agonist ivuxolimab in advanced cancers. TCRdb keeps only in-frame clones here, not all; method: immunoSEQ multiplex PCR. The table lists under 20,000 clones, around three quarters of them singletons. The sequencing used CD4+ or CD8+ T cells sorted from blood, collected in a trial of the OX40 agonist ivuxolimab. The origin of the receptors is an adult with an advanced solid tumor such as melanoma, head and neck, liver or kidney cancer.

Written as DNA, the CDR3 is TGCAGCGTTGAAGATAGCGGCGGGACCGGGACCAGATACAATGAGCAGTTCTTC. It is translated as CSVEDSGGTGTRYNEQFF. The chain employs TRBV29-1 and TRBJ2-1; the D gene is possibly TRBD2 (6 bases). Germline V gene data show CDR1 as SQVTM and CDR2 as ANQGSEA. Trimming removed 0 bases at V and 4 bases at J, with 22 bases between. The CDR3 runs to 18 residues.

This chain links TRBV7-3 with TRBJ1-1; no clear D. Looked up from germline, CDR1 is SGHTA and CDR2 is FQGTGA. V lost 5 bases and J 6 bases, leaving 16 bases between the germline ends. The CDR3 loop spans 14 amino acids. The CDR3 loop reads CASSPGPRWPEAFF. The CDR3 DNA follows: TGTGCCAGCAGCCCCGGACCGCGTTGGCCTGAAGCTTTCTTT.

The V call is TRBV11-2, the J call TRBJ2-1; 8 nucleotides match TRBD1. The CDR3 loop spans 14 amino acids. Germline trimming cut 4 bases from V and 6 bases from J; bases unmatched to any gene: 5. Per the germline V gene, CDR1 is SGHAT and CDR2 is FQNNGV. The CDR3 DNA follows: TGTGCCAGCAGCTCCGGACAGGGATCCAATGAGCAGTTCTTC. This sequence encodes CASSSGQGSNEQFF.

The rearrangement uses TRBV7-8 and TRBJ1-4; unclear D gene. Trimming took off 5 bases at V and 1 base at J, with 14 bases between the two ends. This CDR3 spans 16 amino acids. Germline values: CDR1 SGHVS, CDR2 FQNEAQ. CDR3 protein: CASSPDTVGTNEKLFF. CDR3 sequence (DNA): TGTGCCAGCAGCCCCGACACAGTGGGAACTAATGAAAAACTGTTTTTT.

DNA for the CDR3: TGTGCCAGCAGCTTTCCTAGCGGGAGTAGCACAGATACGCAGTATTTT. Encoded protein: CASSFPSGSSTDTQYF. J is TRBJ2-3 and V is TRBV7-9; 10 nucleotides align to TRBD2. There are 16 residues in the CDR3. With 3 bases clipped from V and 0 bases from J, the junction kept 3 bases outside the gene matches. Germline V lookup: CDR1 SEHNR, CDR2 FQNEAQ (reference sequence).

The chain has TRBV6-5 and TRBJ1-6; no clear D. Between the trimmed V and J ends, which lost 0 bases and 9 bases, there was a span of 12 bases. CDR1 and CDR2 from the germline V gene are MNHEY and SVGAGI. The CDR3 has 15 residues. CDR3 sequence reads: CASSYSEGAGSPLHF. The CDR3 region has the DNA TGTGCCAGCAGTTACTCGGAGGGAGCGGGTTCACCCCTCCACTTT.

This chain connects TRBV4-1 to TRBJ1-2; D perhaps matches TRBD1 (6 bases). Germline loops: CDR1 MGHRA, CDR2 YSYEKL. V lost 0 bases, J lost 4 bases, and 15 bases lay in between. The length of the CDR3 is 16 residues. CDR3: CASSQEWRGAGYGYTF. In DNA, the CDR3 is TGCGCCAGCAGCCAAGAATGGCGGGGGGCGGGCTATGGCTACACCTTC.

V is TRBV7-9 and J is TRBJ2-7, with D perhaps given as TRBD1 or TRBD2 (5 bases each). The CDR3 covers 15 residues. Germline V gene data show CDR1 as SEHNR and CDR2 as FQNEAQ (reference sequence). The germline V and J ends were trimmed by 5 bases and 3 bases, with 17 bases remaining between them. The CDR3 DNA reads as TGTGCCAGCAGCACCGGGACGGCGCGCGGCTACGAGCAGTACTTC. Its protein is CASSTGTARGYEQYF.

CDR3 coding DNA: TGTGCCAGCAGCGTAGGGCTGTGGGAGAACACCGGGGAGCTGTTTTTT. Residues: CASSVGLWENTGELFF. The V and J genes are TRBV9 and TRBJ2-2; no reliable D call. The CDR3 contains 16 residues. Trimming left V 0 bases short and J 1 base short, with 10 bases between. From germline, CDR1 is SGDLS and CDR2 YYNGEE. The full variable domain, in which reference TRBV9 and TRBJ2-2 provide the parts outside the CDR3, is DSGVTQTPKHLITATGQRVTLRCSPRSGDLSVYWYQQSLDQGLQFLIQYYNGEERAKGNILERFSAQQFPDLHSELNLSSLELGDSALYFCASSVGLWENTGELFFGEGSRLTVL.

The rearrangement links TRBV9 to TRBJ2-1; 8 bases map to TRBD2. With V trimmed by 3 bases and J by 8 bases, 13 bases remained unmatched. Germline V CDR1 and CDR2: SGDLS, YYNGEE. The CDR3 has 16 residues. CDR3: CASSAGGAVGPDEQFF. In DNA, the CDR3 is TGTGCCAGCAGCGCCGGGGGGGCGGTGGGGCCCGATGAGCAGTTCTTC.

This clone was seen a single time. The CDR3 bases are TGTGCCAGCAGCTTCGACAGTCTCGAGCAGTACTTC. It specifies CASSFDSLEQYF. The chain employs TRBV7-9 and TRBJ2-7; D is perhaps TRBD1 (5 bases). V lost 3 bases and J lost 6, with 9 bases in between. The CDR3 has 12 residues. Per the germline V gene, CDR1 is SEHNR and CDR2 is FQNEAQ (reference sequence).

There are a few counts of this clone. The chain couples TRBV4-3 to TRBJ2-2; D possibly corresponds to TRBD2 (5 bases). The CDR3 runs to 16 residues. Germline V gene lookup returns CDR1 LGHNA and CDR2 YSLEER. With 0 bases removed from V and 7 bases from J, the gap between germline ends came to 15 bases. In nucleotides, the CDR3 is TGCGCCAGCAGCCAAGATCCGGACGGGATTGTCGGGGAGCTGTTTTTT. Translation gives CASSQDPDGIVGELFF.

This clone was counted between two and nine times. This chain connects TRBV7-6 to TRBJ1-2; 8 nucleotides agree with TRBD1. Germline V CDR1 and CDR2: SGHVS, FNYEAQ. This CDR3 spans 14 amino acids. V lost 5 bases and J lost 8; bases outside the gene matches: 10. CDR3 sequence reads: CASSEGTGLQGYTF. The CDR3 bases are TGTGCCAGCAGCGAAGGGACAGGCCTACAGGGCTACACCTTC. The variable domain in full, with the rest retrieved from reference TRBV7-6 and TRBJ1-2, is GAGVSQSPRYKVTKRGQDVALRCDPISGHVSLYWYRQALGQGPEFLTYFNYEAQQDKSGLPNDRFSAERPEGSISTLTIQRTEQRDSAMYRCASSEGTGLQGYTFGSGTRLTVV.

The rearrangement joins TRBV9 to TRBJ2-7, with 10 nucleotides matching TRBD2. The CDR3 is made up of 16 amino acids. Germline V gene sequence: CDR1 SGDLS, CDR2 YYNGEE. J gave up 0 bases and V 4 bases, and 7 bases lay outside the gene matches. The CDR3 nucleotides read TGTGCCAGCAGCTTCGGACTAGCGGACAGCTCCTACGAGCAGTACTTC. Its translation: CASSFGLADSSYEQYF. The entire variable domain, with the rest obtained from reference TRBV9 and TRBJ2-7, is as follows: DSGVTQTPKHLITATGQRVTLRCSPRSGDLSVYWYQQSLDQGLQFLIQYYNGEERAKGNILERFSAQQFPDLHSELNLSSLELGDSALYFCASSFGLADSSYEQYFGPGTRLTVT.

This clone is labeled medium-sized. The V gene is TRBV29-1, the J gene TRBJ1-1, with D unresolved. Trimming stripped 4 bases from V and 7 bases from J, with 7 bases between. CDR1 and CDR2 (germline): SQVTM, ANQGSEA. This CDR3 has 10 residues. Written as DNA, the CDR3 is TGCAGCGTTGTCGGGGTTGAAGCTTTCTTT. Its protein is CSVVGVEAFF.

The CDR3 loop is CASSLDRRRGNTEAFF. The CDR3 DNA is TGTGCCAGCAGCTTGGATCGGCGCAGGGGGAACACTGAAGCTTTCTTT. The chain recombines TRBV5-6 with TRBJ1-1, with D possibly being TRBD1 (6 bases). CDR1 SGHDT and CDR2 YYEEEE come from the germline V gene. The CDR3 is 16 amino acids. V dropped 0 bases and J dropped 1 base, with 13 bases sitting between them.

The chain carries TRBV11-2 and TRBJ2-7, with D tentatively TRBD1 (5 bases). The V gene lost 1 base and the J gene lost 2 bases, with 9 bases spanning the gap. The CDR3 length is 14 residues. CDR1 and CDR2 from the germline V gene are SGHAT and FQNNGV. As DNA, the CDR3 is TGTGCCAGCAGCTTAGTCCAGGGCACCTACGAGCAGTACTTC. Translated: CASSLVQGTYEQYF.

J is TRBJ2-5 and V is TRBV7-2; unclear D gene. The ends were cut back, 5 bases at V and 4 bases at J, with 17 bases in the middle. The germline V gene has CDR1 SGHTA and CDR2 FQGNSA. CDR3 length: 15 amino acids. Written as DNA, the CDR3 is TGTGCCAGCAGCCCACTCTCCGGCCGTCCAGAGACCCAGTACTTC. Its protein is CASSPLSGRPETQYF.

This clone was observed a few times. The CDR3 DNA is TGTGCCAGCAGCCCCGGGATACACTACGAGCAGTACTTC. It encodes CASSPGIHYEQYF. The rearrangement links TRBV14 to TRBJ2-7; D is perhaps TRBD2 (5 bases). This CDR3 is 13 amino acids long. The V end lost 4 bases, the J end lost 3 bases, and 10 bases lay between the germline ends. CDR1 and CDR2 from the germline V gene are SGHDN and FVKESK.